The rows below give T cell receptor beta chains drawn from one sample of a study of cytomegalovirus exposure and HLA in healthy donors. The repertoire was sequenced with immunoSEQ multiplex PCR; TCRdb's copy has only in-frame clones and lacks some. The sample has about 70,000 clones; 74% are singletons. The sequenced material came from PBMCs. The receptor set was obtained from a human donor in good health. Both conserved end residues are part of each CDR3. D genes are given only for firm matches. Rows may omit the clone size; those that give it use once, few, many or a size class.

size | J | D | V | CDR3 | DNA
- | TRBJ1-2 | TRBD1 | TRBV9 | CASSDHTDREPDGYTF | TGTGCCAGCAGCGATCACACTGACAGGGAACCCGATGGCTACACCTTC
once | TRBJ2-1 | TRBD2 | TRBV10-3 | CAISSGTSGSFNEQFF | TGTGCCATCAGTTCCGGGACTAGCGGGAGTTTCAATGAGCAGTTCTTC
- | TRBJ2-5 | TRBD1 | TRBV29-1 | CSVVTPGQVQETQYF | TGCAGCGTTGTAACTCCGGGACAGGTCCAAGAGACCCAGTACTTC
- | TRBJ2-1 | - | TRBV5-5 | CASSLRGGAYNEQFF | TGTGCCAGCAGCTTGAGGGGGGGCGCCTACAATGAGCAGTTCTTC
- | TRBJ1-4 | TRBD1 | TRBV6-5 | CASSGQGENEKLFF | TGTGCCAGCAGCGGACAGGGAGAAAATGAAAAACTGTTTTTT
- | TRBJ2-1 | TRBD2 | TRBV20-1 | CSATSGSGQFF | TGCAGTGCTACTAGCGGGAGTGGTCAGTTCTTC
- | TRBJ2-7 | - | TRBV10-3 | CAISRDYEQYF | TGTGCCATCAGCCGGGACTACGAGCAGTACTTC
once | TRBJ2-4 | - | TRBV29-1 | CSVVAGVENIQYF | TGCAGCGTTGTCGCAGGGGTTGAGAACATTCAGTACTTC
- | TRBJ1-5 | TRBD1 | TRBV28 | CASRGQISNQPQHF | TGTGCCAGCAGGGGACAGATTAGCAATCAGCCCCAGCATTTT
- | TRBJ2-1 | TRBD2 | TRBV6-1 | CASSEVAGGYNEQFF | TGTGCCAGCAGTGAAGTAGCGGGAGGGTACAATGAGCAGTTCTTC
few | TRBJ2-7 | TRBD2 | TRBV15 | CATSRDRVSGGSYEQYF | TGTGCCACCAGCAGAGATCGGGTCTCGGGGGGCTCCTACGAGCAGTACTTC
once | TRBJ2-5 | TRBD2 | TRBV15 | CATSISGRAGETQYF | TGTGCCACCAGCATTAGCGGGAGGGCCGGAGAGACCCAGTACTTC
- | TRBJ2-1 | - | TRBV30 | CAWNGLLYNEQFF | TGTGCCTGGAATGGGCTGCTCTACAATGAGCAGTTCTTC
once | TRBJ1-3 | - | TRBV6-1 | CASSRGVLSGNTIYF | TGTGCCAGCAGTCGGGGGGTTCTCTCTGGAAACACCATATATTTT
- | TRBJ2-1 | TRBD2 | TRBV28 | CASSSLGNSGIYEQFF | TGTGCCAGCAGCTCCCTCGGTAATAGCGGGATCTATGAGCAGTTCTTC
once | TRBJ1-4 | TRBD1 | TRBV7-9 | CASSLKGGGSRLFF | TGTGCCAGCAGCTTAAAAGGGGGCGGCTCTCGGCTGTTTTTT
- | TRBJ2-7 | TRBD1 | TRBV5-1 | CASSLDRGGQYF | TGCGCCAGCAGCTTGGACAGGGGTGGGCAGTACTTC
- | TRBJ1-1 | - | TRBV5-6 | CASSLRGKGTEAFF | TGTGCCAGCAGCTTGAGAGGGAAAGGGACTGAAGCTTTCTTT
- | TRBJ1-1 | - | TRBV11-2 | CASSHLRENTEAFF | TGTGCCAGCAGCCACTTGCGAGAGAACACTGAAGCTTTCTTT
- | TRBJ1-1 | - | TRBV5-8 | CASSKGMNTEAFF | TGTGCCAGCAGTAAGGGGATGAACACTGAAGCTTTCTTT
- | TRBJ2-3 | - | TRBV30 | CAWSVAVLTDTQYF | TGTGCCTGGAGTGTAGCGGTCCTAACAGATACGCAGTATTTT
- | TRBJ2-7 | - | TRBV19 | CASSIEPHGSYEQYF | TGTGCCAGTAGTATAGAACCCCATGGGAGCTACGAGCAGTACTTC
- | TRBJ1-3 | - | TRBV6-6 | CASSYEAGNTIYF | TGTGCCAGCAGTTACGAGGCTGGAAACACCATATATTTT
- | TRBJ2-7 | TRBD1 | TRBV5-8 | CASSPGQLVSYEQYF | TGTGCCAGCAGCCCGGGACAGTTAGTCTCCTACGAGCAGTACTTC
- | TRBJ2-1 | - | TRBV9 | CASSVGQEDEQFF | TGTGCCAGCAGCGTAGGGCAGGAGGATGAGCAGTTCTTC
- | TRBJ2-3 | - | TRBV30 | CAWSALDREYTDTQYF | TGTGCCTGGAGTGCCCTCGATCGAGAATACACAGATACGCAGTATTTT
- | TRBJ2-7 | - | TRBV7-3 | CASSLTASSYEQYF | TGTGCCAGCAGCCTGACAGCAAGCTCCTACGAGCAGTACTTC
- | TRBJ2-1 | - | TRBV30 | CAWSLSDNEQFF | TGTGCCTGGAGTTTATCCGACAATGAGCAGTTCTTC
- | TRBJ2-3 | TRBD2 | TRBV6-1 | CASRLTSGRADTQYF | TGTGCCAGCAGATTGACTAGCGGGAGGGCAGATACGCAGTATTTT
few | TRBJ2-5 | TRBD2 | TRBV5-8 | CASSRTGGGEVAQYF | TGTGCCAGCAGTCGAACCGGCGGGGGAGAGGTGGCCCAGTACTTC